This TCR beta chain was documented in a study of T cells in Graves' hyperthyroidism and ophthalmopathy. Template material for amplifying TCR beta CDR3 regions consisted of RNA transcripts. The TCR CDR3 was amplified in a first-round RT-PCR using the HTBI primer set. TCRdb redid the calling of the multiplex PCR reads with MiXCR, one entry per CDR3 protein. The table shows fewer than 450,000 distinct CDR3 sequences, with approximately 18% occurring only once. This clonotype was recorded at least ten times. Trimming took off 7 bases at V and 2 bases at J, with 14 bases between the two ends. Germline V gives CDR1 ENHRY, CDR2 SYGVKD. This CDR3 region has 14 residues.

The sample taken for sequencing was blood. The chain links TRBV10-3 to TRBJ2-5; D not resolved. The clonotype comes from a woman aged 25 to 45 with Graves' hyperthyroidism that later progressed to Graves' ophthalmopathy. The CDR3 region has the DNA TGTGCCATCATGTTCTGGAAGGAACAAGAGACCCAGTACTTC. The encoded protein is CAIMFWKEQETQYF.